The 8 T cell receptor beta chains below all came from one sample that was sequenced in a study of blood T cell repertoires in COVID-19. Repertoires were generated with immunoSEQ multiplex PCR, while TCRdb's copy carries only in-frame clones and drops some. The profile shows about 34,000 clones, 85% of them singletons. The sequenced material came from peripheral blood. The receptor set was obtained from a woman aged 55-75 years with active COVID-19.

A single count supports this clone. The chain couples TRBV28 to TRBJ2-1; 15 nucleotides align to TRBD2. In germline, CDR1 is MDHEN, CDR2 SYDVKM. The V and J ends lost 6 bases and 5 bases, in that order; junction bases with no gene match: 14. The CDR3 sequence is 19 residues long. The DNA for the CDR3 is TGTGCCAGCAGCCCCGGTGGGACTAGCGGGGGGACACCAAACAATGAGCAGTTCTTC. This codes for CASSPGGTSGGTPNNEQFF.

V and J are TRBV4-1 and TRBJ2-1; 12 bases are shared with TRBD2. This CDR3 contains 19 residues. Germline lookup yields CDR1 MGHRA and CDR2 YSYEKL. V dropped 0 bases and J dropped 2; count of bases not matched to a gene: 8. The CDR3 protein is CASSQERASGGAAYNEQFF. The CDR3 nucleotides read TGCGCCAGCAGCCAAGAACGGGCTAGCGGGGGGGCGGCCTACAATGAGCAGTTCTTC.

A few counts support this clone. The gene calls are TRBV7-9 and TRBJ2-4; D is ambiguous. Trimming cost V 2 bases and J 10 bases, with 15 bases left between them. Germline V gene lookup returns CDR1 SEHNR and CDR2 FQNEAQ (reference sequence). The CDR3 length is 14 residues. The CDR3: CASSLTSGNGIQYF. DNA of the CDR3: TGTGCCAGCAGCTTAACGTCAGGAAATGGGATTCAGTACTTC.

The chain combines TRBV5-5 with TRBJ2-7, with D perhaps matching TRBD2 (6 bases). The CDR3 sequence is 13 residues long. Germline V gene lookup returns CDR1 SGHKS and CDR2 YYEKEE (reference sequence). The V end was cut by 2 bases, the J end by 5 bases, with 11 bases between. The CDR3 DNA reads TGTGCCAGCAGCTTAGTCGGAGGGAACGAGCAGTACTTC. The encoded protein is CASSLVGGNEQYF.

The CDR3 loop reads CASSADSYGYTF. The CDR3 nucleotides read TGCGCCAGCAGCGCTGACAGCTATGGCTACACCTTC. The V call is TRBV5-1, the J call TRBJ1-2; D is possibly TRBD1 (5 bases). V was trimmed by 4 bases and J by 4 bases, leaving 8 bases between them. Per germline, CDR1 SGHRS and CDR2 YFSETQ. The CDR3 extends over 12 amino acids.

The chain is built from TRBV5-8 and TRBJ2-2; TRBD1 is a possible D gene (6 bases). Germline CDR1 reads SGHTS; CDR2 reads YDEGEE. This CDR3 spans 18 amino acids. Trimming shortened V by 3 bases and J by 0 bases, and 18 bases separated the two germline ends. The CDR3, as DNA: TGTGCCAGCAGCTATCCCCGGGACACCGTAGCGAACACCGGGGAGCTGTTTTTT. It specifies CASSYPRDTVANTGELFF.

The CDR3 spells CAWSGFGSGNTEAFF. The CDR3 nucleotides read TGTGCCTGGAGTGGTTTTGGTAGCGGAAACACTGAAGCTTTCTTT. The J gene is TRBJ1-1, the V gene TRBV30, with D hard to call. Trimming stripped 1 base from V and 2 bases from J, with 14 bases between. Germline assignment: CDR1 GTSNPN and CDR2 SVGIG (reference sequence). The CDR3 runs 15 residues.

V and J are TRBV11-2 and TRBJ1-1, with D maybe TRBD1 (5 bases). Germline V gene sequence: CDR1 SGHAT, CDR2 FQNNGV. The CDR3 contains 13 residues. The V end lost 5 bases, the J end lost 4 bases, and 11 bases lay between the germline ends. The CDR3 loop is CASSTRVGTEAFF. CDR3 bases: TGTGCCAGCAGCACCAGGGTTGGCACTGAAGCTTTCTTT.